Presented here are 10 T cell receptor beta chains from one specimen sequenced in a study of cytotoxic CD8 clonotypes in ibrutinib-treated CLL. Some clones are missing from TCRdb's copy, which holds only in-frame ones; the method was immunoSEQ multiplex PCR. The sample lists some 93,000 clones, roughly 80% occurring once. The source material was PBMCs, sampled after 12 months of ibrutinib treatment. These receptors all come from a human donor with chronic lymphocytic leukemia.

This sequence joins TRBV29-1 and TRBJ1-1; no clear D. Trimming stripped 0 bases from V and 0 bases from J, with 8 bases between. In germline, CDR1 is SQVTM, CDR2 ANQGSEA. The CDR3 spans 14 residues. The CDR3 here is CSVEDHPVNTEAFF. The CDR3 DNA reads as TGCAGCGTTGAAGATCACCCAGTGAACACTGAAGCTTTCTTT.

This chain joins TRBV11-3 and TRBJ1-4, with D hard to call. Trimming pared 0 bases from V and 8 bases from J, leaving 13 bases between. CDR1 is SGHNT, CDR2 YENEEA, per germline. The CDR3 sequence is 15 residues long. This CDR3 is CASSLDRRAKEKLFF. The CDR3 DNA reads as TGTGCCAGCAGCTTAGATCGGCGGGCGAAAGAAAAACTGTTTTTT.

The chain is built from TRBV7-2 and TRBJ2-1; no firm D call. Germline V gene lookup returns CDR1 SGHTA and CDR2 FQGNSA. The CDR3 loop spans 14 amino acids. V was shortened by 1 base and J by 3 bases, with 7 bases between the two germline ends. This CDR3 is CASSLGRRYNEQFF. CDR3 coding DNA: TGTGCCAGCAGCTTAGGACGGCGCTACAATGAGCAGTTCTTC.

The V call is TRBV30, the J call TRBJ2-1; TRBD2 aligns across 9 bases. Germline CDR1 reads GTSNPN; CDR2 reads SVGIG (reference sequence). This CDR3 has 14 residues. J lost 5 bases, V lost 3 bases, and 5 bases had no gene match. In DNA, the CDR3 is TGTGCCTGGAGATTAGCGGGGGCAAACAATGAGCAGTTCTTC. Translated, it gives CAWRLAGANNEQFF.

By frequency in the sample, this clone is medium-sized. The rearrangement links TRBV28 to TRBJ1-5; possible D gene TRBD1, 5 bases. Per germline, CDR1 MDHEN and CDR2 SYDVKM. The CDR3 length is 14 residues. Trimming stripped 4 bases from V and 9 bases from J, with 16 bases between. The CDR3 loop is CASSSTGPRRPQHF. CDR3 sequence (DNA): TGTGCCAGCAGTTCAACAGGTCCCCGGAGGCCCCAGCATTTT.

This sequence joins TRBV5-4 and TRBJ2-2, with 15 positions matching TRBD2. Germline loops: CDR1 SGHNT, CDR2 YYREEE (reference sequence). The length of the CDR3 is 18 residues. V dropped 3 bases and J dropped 6; count of bases not matched to a gene: 9. The CDR3 sequence is CASSSGTSGGSSAGELFF. CDR3 nucleotides: TGTGCCAGCAGCTCCGGGACTAGCGGGGGGTCCAGCGCCGGGGAGCTGTTTTTT.

This clone showed up just a few times. This chain joins TRBV6-6 and TRBJ2-4; TRBD1 or TRBD2 may be the D gene (6 bases each). The length of the CDR3 is 16 residues. V was cut by 5 bases and J by 2 bases, with 16 bases left in between. The germline V gene encodes CDR1 MNHNY and CDR2 SVGAGI (reference sequence). CDR3 sequence reads: CASSLGGPGTKNIQYF. In nucleotides, the CDR3 is TGTGCCAGCAGTCTGGGGGGCCCGGGAACCAAAAACATTCAGTACTTC.

V is TRBV10-3 and J is TRBJ2-7; a weak D match, TRBD1 (5 bases). Trimming pared 0 bases from V and 8 bases from J, leaving 14 bases between. Germline lookup yields CDR1 ENHRY and CDR2 SYGVKD. This CDR3 is built from 14 residues. DNA of the CDR3: TGTGCCATCAGTGAGTCAGACAGCCTAACAAAGCAGTACTTC. Translation: CAISESDSLTKQYF.

The V and J genes are TRBV7-2 and TRBJ2-7; 11 bases align to TRBD2. With V trimmed by 4 bases and J by 2 bases, 7 bases remained unmatched. From germline, CDR1 is SGHTA and CDR2 FQGNSA. There are 16 residues in the CDR3. CDR3 residues: CASSYPSGGPPYEQYF. The DNA for the CDR3 is TGTGCCAGCAGCTACCCTAGCGGGGGGCCTCCCTACGAGCAGTACTTC.

This clone has only one observation. This sequence joins TRBV7-9 and TRBJ2-3; TRBD1 matches 10 bases. The germline CDR1 and CDR2 sequences are SEHNR and FQNEAQ (reference sequence). Losses at the gene ends were 1 base for V and 5 bases for J; bases not matched to a gene: 3. The CDR3 runs to 15 residues. Here the CDR3 reads CASSLGTGGGDTQYF. CDR3 in DNA: TGTGCCAGCAGCTTAGGGACAGGGGGAGGAGATACGCAGTATTTT.